This is a list of T cell receptor beta chains from one sample in a study of cytomegalovirus exposure and HLA in healthy donors. Clones were sequenced by immunoSEQ multiplex PCR, and TCRdb holds only the in-frame ones, with some missing. The sample carries some 91,000 clones, about 76% recorded once. The sample comprised PBMCs. The receptors were gathered from a man in his forties in good health and CMV-seropositive. CDR3s include the opening cysteine and the closing phenylalanine or tryptophan. D genes are given only for firm matches. Some rows have no size entry. The others give once, few or many, or a class for an expanded clone.

abundance | len | j_gene | d_gene | v_gene | CDR3aa | CDR3nt
- | 13 | TRBJ1-5 | TRBD1 | TRBV7-9 | CASSSTGGQPQHF | TGTGCCAGCAGCTCGACAGGGGGACAGCCCCAGCATTTT
- | 15 | TRBJ1-1 | TRBD1 | TRBV19 | CASSAEPGGLTEAFF | TGTGCCAGTAGTGCAGAACCAGGGGGGTTGACTGAAGCTTTCTTT
- | 13 | TRBJ1-5 | TRBD1 | TRBV29-1 | CSVADRGNQPQHF | TGCAGCGTTGCGGACAGGGGGAATCAGCCCCAGCATTTT
- | 13 | TRBJ1-1 | - | TRBV28 | CASSLPGNTEAFF | TGTGCCAGCAGTTTACCGGGGAACACTGAAGCTTTCTTT
- | 13 | TRBJ1-1 | - | TRBV5-1 | CASSLGGSTEAFF | TGCGCCAGCAGCTTGGGAGGAAGCACTGAAGCTTTCTTT
- | 13 | TRBJ1-6 | - | TRBV2 | CASSEMGNSPLHF | TGTGCCAGCAGTGAAATGGGCAATTCACCCCTCCACTTT
- | 13 | TRBJ1-3 | - | TRBV2 | CASRQASGNTIYF | TGTGCCAGCCGACAGGCCTCTGGAAACACCATATATTTT
- | 13 | TRBJ1-2 | - | TRBV5-1 | CASSPYQGRGYTF | TGCGCCAGCAGCCCATACCAGGGGCGTGGCTACACCTTC
few | 18 | TRBJ2-3 | - | TRBV7-9 | CASSPPFRLAARGDTQYF | TGTGCCAGCAGCCCTCCCTTCCGTCTTGCGGCCCGTGGGGATACGCAGTATTTT
- | 15 | TRBJ2-7 | TRBD1 | TRBV7-6 | CASSLGDRAVYEQYF | TGTGCCAGCAGCTTAGGGGACAGGGCTGTATACGAGCAGTACTTC
- | 18 | TRBJ2-2 | TRBD1 | TRBV7-9 | CSSSLGGQSAINTGELFF | TGTTCCAGCAGCTTAGGGGGACAGTCCGCGATCAACACCGGGGAGCTGTTTTTT
- | 15 | TRBJ2-5 | TRBD1 | TRBV5-1 | CASSLVGTGEETQYF | TGCGCCAGCAGCTTGGTAGGGACAGGGGAAGAGACCCAGTACTTC
- | 14 | TRBJ1-2 | TRBD1 | TRBV19 | CASRPGQPNYGYTF | TGTGCCAGTAGGCCGGGACAGCCTAACTATGGCTACACCTTC
few | 15 | TRBJ2-1 | TRBD2 | TRBV7-6 | CASSSGTRSYNEQFF | TGTGCCAGCAGCTCCGGGACTAGATCCTACAATGAGCAGTTCTTC
- | 16 | TRBJ2-5 | TRBD1 | TRBV11-2 | CASSPNRGRGPETQYF | TGTGCCAGCAGCCCGAATAGGGGCAGGGGGCCGGAGACCCAGTACTTC
- | 16 | TRBJ2-1 | TRBD2 | TRBV7-9 | CSSSLEGGSSYNEQFF | TGTTCCAGCAGCTTAGAGGGCGGGAGTTCCTACAATGAGCAGTTCTTC
- | 15 | TRBJ1-1 | - | TRBV2 | CASSSPGSLGTEAFF | TGTGCCAGCAGTTCCCCAGGGTCCTTGGGGACTGAAGCTTTCTTT
- | 15 | TRBJ2-7 | TRBD2 | TRBV29-1 | CSVDTGLAGDYEQYF | TGCAGCGTTGACACCGGACTAGCGGGAGACTACGAGCAGTACTTC
- | 15 | TRBJ2-3 | - | TRBV5-1 | CASSFKGSSTDTQYF | TGCGCCAGCAGCTTTAAGGGGTCGAGCACAGATACGCAGTATTTT
- | 14 | TRBJ2-1 | TRBD2 | TRBV6-5 | CASSALAGGGEQFF | TGTGCCAGCAGTGCCCTAGCGGGAGGAGGAGAGCAGTTCTTC
- | 16 | TRBJ1-6 | TRBD1 | TRBV9 | CASSTGTGVSRSPLHF | TGTGCCAGCAGTACCGGGACAGGGGTCAGTCGCTCACCCCTCCACTTT
- | 15 | TRBJ1-4 | TRBD1 | TRBV4-1 | CASSQGQGVREKLFF | TGCGCCAGCAGCCAAGGGCAGGGGGTTCGGGAAAAACTGTTTTTT
- | 16 | TRBJ2-3 | - | TRBV6-6 | CASSPPGSAAANTQYF | TGTGCCAGCAGTCCACCTGGTAGTGCCGCGGCAAATACGCAGTATTTT
few | 16 | TRBJ2-1 | TRBD2 | TRBV5-1 | CASSPGWGGGYNEQFF | TGCGCCAGCAGTCCTGGCTGGGGGGGTGGTTACAATGAGCAGTTCTTC
- | 17 | TRBJ1-5 | TRBD1 | TRBV28 | CASSPTGGPRGNQPQHF | TGTGCCAGCAGCCCGACAGGGGGCCCGAGGGGCAATCAGCCCCAGCATTTT
- | 15 | TRBJ2-5 | - | TRBV11-2 | CASSLTGSLQETQYF | TGTGCCAGCAGCTTAACAGGGTCCTTACAAGAGACCCAGTACTTC
- | 16 | TRBJ2-5 | TRBD2 | TRBV9 | CASSPGGGGVQETQYF | TGTGCCAGCAGCCCAGGAGGCGGGGGGGTACAAGAGACCCAGTACTTC
- | 13 | TRBJ1-2 | TRBD1 | TRBV27 | CASSFLGQDGYTF | TGTGCCAGCAGTTTTCTCGGACAGGATGGCTACACCTTC
- | 15 | TRBJ2-1 | TRBD2 | TRBV19 | CASSTLAGVSNEQFF | TGTGCCAGTAGTACCCTAGCGGGAGTATCCAATGAGCAGTTCTTC
- | 15 | TRBJ2-7 | TRBD1 | TRBV19 | CASSRTGLNSYEQYF | TGTGCCAGTAGTCGGACAGGCCTGAACTCCTACGAGCAGTACTTC
- | 16 | TRBJ2-7 | TRBD2 | TRBV9 | CASSVGEGPHFYEQYF | TGTGCCAGCAGCGTAGGGGAGGGACCGCACTTCTACGAGCAGTACTTC
- | 14 | TRBJ1-1 | TRBD1 | TRBV27 | CASHGQALNTEAFF | TGTGCCAGCCATGGACAGGCGTTGAACACTGAAGCTTTCTTT
- | 14 | TRBJ2-2 | - | TRBV5-1 | CASSPEQNTGELFF | TGCGCCAGCAGCCCCGAACAGAACACCGGGGAGCTGTTTTTT
- | 16 | TRBJ1-1 | - | TRBV5-6 | CASRSERRVGNTEAFF | TGTGCCAGCAGATCGGAAAGGAGGGTAGGGAACACTGAAGCTTTCTTT
- | 12 | TRBJ2-7 | - | TRBV11-2 | CASSSIGYEQYF | TGTGCCAGCAGCTCTATTGGCTACGAGCAGTACTTC
- | 15 | TRBJ2-1 | TRBD1 | TRBV2 | CASSVRQGAYNEQFF | TGTGCCAGCAGTGTCCGACAGGGCGCGTACAATGAGCAGTTCTTC
- | 14 | TRBJ1-2 | - | TRBV5-6 | CASSLGVTVYGYTF | TGTGCCAGCAGCCTGGGGGTGACAGTCTATGGCTACACCTTC
- | 15 | TRBJ2-6 | - | TRBV6-5 | CASSYYSSGANVLTF | TGTGCCAGCAGTTACTACAGCTCTGGGGCCAACGTCCTGACTTTC
once | 12 | TRBJ1-2 | - | TRBV13 | CASSLEGMGYTF | TGTGCCAGCAGCTTAGAGGGGATGGGCTACACCTTC
- | 13 | TRBJ2-3 | TRBD2 | TRBV2 | CASRGTSVNTQYF | TGTGCCAGCAGAGGGACTAGCGTAAATACGCAGTATTTT
- | 16 | TRBJ2-3 | TRBD2 | TRBV7-8 | CASSKGLAGGTDTQYF | TGTGCCAGCAGCAAGGGACTAGCGGGAGGAACAGATACGCAGTATTTT
- | 17 | TRBJ1-2 | TRBD1 | TRBV5-4 | CASSTEGGDRQNYGYTF | TGTGCCAGCAGCACGGAGGGTGGGGACAGGCAGAACTATGGCTACACCTTC
- | 14 | TRBJ2-4 | - | TRBV9 | CASNSGRAKNIQYF | TGTGCCAGCAATTCGGGTAGAGCCAAAAACATTCAGTACTTC
- | 18 | TRBJ2-2 | TRBD2 | TRBV27 | CASSVRLAGGPAAGELFF | TGTGCCAGCAGTGTAAGACTAGCGGGAGGGCCTGCAGCCGGGGAGCTGTTTTTT
- | 13 | TRBJ1-2 | - | TRBV18 | CASSPDTNYGYTF | TGTGCCAGCTCACCAGACACCAACTATGGCTACACCTTC
- | 14 | TRBJ1-1 | - | TRBV18 | CASSPPTGRTEAFF | TGTGCCAGCTCACCACCGACAGGTCGGACTGAAGCTTTCTTT
- | 16 | TRBJ2-1 | - | TRBV4-1 | CASSFRGGGADNEQFF | TGCGCCAGCAGCTTTAGAGGGGGGGGCGCAGACAATGAGCAGTTCTTC
- | 16 | TRBJ2-3 | TRBD2 | TRBV6-1 | CASSERLRGTTDTQYF | TGTGCCAGCAGTGAACGTCTGCGGGGGACGACAGATACGCAGTATTTT
few | 16 | TRBJ2-3 | TRBD2 | TRBV5-6 | CASSFPRRGAPDTQYF | TGTGCCAGCAGCTTCCCGCGGCGGGGGGCGCCAGATACGCAGTATTTT
- | 12 | TRBJ1-1 | - | TRBV2 | CASSSYTGGAFF | TGTGCCAGCAGTTCATACACGGGGGGAGCTTTCTTT
- | 14 | TRBJ2-7 | TRBD1 | TRBV5-6 | CASSLWTGVNEQYF | TGTGCCAGCAGCTTATGGACAGGGGTCAACGAGCAGTACTTC
- | 17 | TRBJ1-2 | TRBD1 | TRBV6-1 | CASSALGGQDLNYGYTF | TGTGCCAGCAGTGCCCTAGGGGGACAGGACCTTAACTATGGCTACACCTTC
- | 17 | TRBJ2-1 | TRBD2 | TRBV7-6 | CASSLVAGGWRSDEQFF | TGTGCCAGCAGCTTAGTTGCGGGGGGGTGGAGAAGCGATGAGCAGTTCTTC